The T cell receptor beta chain under discussion was sequenced for a study of cytotoxic CD8 clonotypes in ibrutinib-treated CLL. Germline V gene lookup returns CDR1 MGHDK and CDR2 SYGVNS. Germline trimming cut 1 base from V and 3 bases from J; bases unmatched to any gene: 3. The CDR3 sequence is 14 residues long. Produced via immunoSEQ multiplex PCR; TCRdb's table is partial and in-frame only. The table shows approximately 53,000 clones, with approximately 87% occurring only once. This chain uses TRBV25-1 with TRBJ2-7, with 7 bases that match TRBD2. This sequence originates from a human donor with chronic lymphocytic leukemia. The input for sequencing was PBMCs, taken after 24 months of ibrutinib treatment. The CDR3 region has the DNA TGTGCCAGCAGTGAATGGGGGAGGGACTACGAGCAGTACTTC. Translation gives CASSEWGRDYEQYF.